The 26 T cell receptor beta chains reported below all come from one sample, sequenced in a study of tumor-infiltrating lymphocytes in primary liver carcinoma listed by TCRdb under 2017. Without any cell sorting, total RNA and DNA were co-extracted from around 18-30 mg of bulk tissue using the AllPrep DNA/RNA mini kit. Data came from an Illumina HiSeq 2500. Starting from about 500 ng total RNA, TCRbeta-specific cDNA was produced by reverse transcription with a constant-region primer and ProtoScript II reverse transcriptase. Construction of the TCRbeta libraries relied on three nested rounds of multiplex PCR, following a slightly modified ARM-PCR procedure. The first two PCR rounds used multiplex TRBV1-TRBV30 forward primers with a Cbeta reverse primer, each for 10 cycles. TCRdb itself trimmed the public reads at Q25 with fastp, ran MiXCR and retained productive beta chains. Each CDR3 protein gets just one entry, which takes the most common genes and DNA from the rows behind it. The sample includes roughly 200,000 distinct CDR3 sequences, with 70% to 90% observed a single time. The top ten clones comprise around a sixth of the sample.

The sequencing input was tumor tissue from primary liver carcinoma. These receptors all come from a man aged 40-50 years with primary liver carcinoma and hepatitis B virus infection.

This clonotype was counted once. A read error is possible here, since a much larger clone lies one base away. The conserved final phenylalanine or tryptophan is absent from the CDR3, which likely points to a read error. V gene TRBV6-5 combines with J gene TRBJ2-2; unclear D gene. CDR1 and CDR2 from the germline V gene are MNHEY and SVGAGI. The CDR3 length is 14 residues. CDR3 nucleotides: TGTGCCAACAGTTACCTAGGGAACACCGGGGAGCTGTTTTCT. This encodes CANSYLGNTGELFS.

As regards this clonotype: A junction boundary mismatches the germline segment, possibly from a read error. This chain uses TRBV28 with TRBJ2-2; the match to TRBD1 covers 7 bases. CDR3 length: 14 residues. Germline V gene lookup returns CDR1 MDHEN and CDR2 SYDVKM. The DNA for the CDR3 is TGTGTCAGCATGGCGACAGGGACCACCGTGGAGCTGTTTTTT. It is translated as CVSMATGTTVELFF.

This clonotype occurred a few times. The junction departs from germline at one end; a sequencing error may be responsible. The chain joins TRBV5-6 to TRBJ1-1; 8 nucleotides match TRBD1. Germline V CDR1 and CDR2: SGHDT, YYEEEE. This CDR3 has 14 residues. The CDR3 DNA reads TGTGCCAGCAGTGCACGACAGGGGCGGACTGAAGTTTTCTTT. It codes for CASSARQGRTEVFF.

A single count supports this clonotype. The junction differs from germline at one of its ends, possibly a read error. V is TRBV11-1 and J is TRBJ2-2; tentative D call: TRBD1 (6 bases). The CDR3 is 13 amino acids. The germline gives CDR1 SGHAT, CDR2 FQDESV (reference sequence). The CDR3 nucleotides read TGTGTCAGCAGCTTTTGGGACATCAGGGAGCTGTTTTTT. Translating it yields CVSSFWDIRELFF.

Comment on this clonotype: One end of the junction varies from germline; a read error may be responsible. The chain couples TRBV11-1 to TRBJ2-3, with D perhaps given as TRBD1 or TRBD2 (5 bases each). Germline V gives CDR1 SGHAT, CDR2 FQDESV (reference sequence). This CDR3 is 19 amino acids long. The CDR3, as DNA: TGTTCCTGCAGCTCTGGGGGAAGCTCTGTTGGAGCCCGCACAGATATGCAGTATTTT. This sequence encodes CSCSSGGSSVGARTDMQYF.

Regarding this clonotype: A read error may produce the germline difference seen at one junction end. The V and J genes are TRBV30 and TRBJ1-3; unclear D gene. CDR3 size: 15 residues. CDR1 GTSNPN and CDR2 SVGIG come from the germline V gene (reference sequence). The CDR3 here is CVWSNAAYSGHTIYF. Here the CDR3 DNA reads TGTGTCTGGAGTAATGCAGCTTACTCTGGACACACCATATATTTT.

This clonotype appeared a few times. This chain uses TRBV5-4 with TRBJ2-7; 7 nucleotides align to TRBD1. The V and J ends lost 4 bases and 3 bases, in that order; junction bases with no gene match: 13. This CDR3 has 16 amino acids. Germline V gives CDR1 SGHNT, CDR2 YYREEE (reference sequence). The CDR3 protein is CASSPAFGAGGYEQYF. CDR3 in DNA: TGTGCCAGCAGCCCGGCGTTCGGGGCAGGGGGCTACGAGCAGTACTTC.

The chain couples TRBV11-3 to TRBJ1-1; no firm D call. Germline V gene lookup returns CDR1 SGHNT and CDR2 YENEEA. This CDR3 region has 15 residues. In DNA form, the CDR3 reads TGTAACAGCAGCCCAGGATTCGGTTGGGGTACTGAAGCTTTCTTT. Translating it yields CNSSPGFGWGTEAFF.

This clonotype was observed a handful of times. A much more abundant neighbour one base away suggests this may be a read error. The V call is TRBV12-3 or TRBV12-4, the J call TRBJ2-3, with 10 positions matching TRBD1. This CDR3 contains 15 residues. V lost 5 bases and J lost 6; bases outside the gene matches: 8. CDR3: CASSVPGQGPDTQYF. The CDR3 DNA follows: TGTGCCAGCAGTGTCCCGGGACAGGGGCCTGATACGCAGTATTTT.

With regard to this clonotype: Possible read error: a much larger clone is one base away. V usage is TRBV5-1 and J usage is TRBJ1-1, with D unresolved. Trimming removed 0 bases at V and 1 base at J, with 10 bases between. The CDR3 has 15 residues. Germline CDR1 is SGHRS and CDR2 is YFSETQ. The CDR3, as DNA: TGCGCCAGCAGCTTGGATCCAAGGGAGAACACTGAAGCTTTCTTT. Its protein product is CASSLDPRENTEAFF.

On this clonotype itself: A junction end diverges from the germline sequence, so it may reflect a read error. The rearrangement joins TRBV6-2 or TRBV6-3 to TRBJ2-3; a weak D match, TRBD2 (6 bases). CDR1 is MNHEY and CDR2 is SVGEGT in the germline V gene. The CDR3 spans 14 residues. The CDR3 sequence is CASSSPRESEAQYF. CDR3 sequence (DNA): TGTGCTAGCAGTTCGCCCCGGGAGTCCGAAGCGCAGTATTTT.

The rearrangement joins TRBV6-2 or TRBV6-3 to TRBJ2-7; D possibly corresponds to TRBD1 (5 bases). Germline V gene lookup returns CDR1 MNHEY and CDR2 SVGEGT. This CDR3 spans 13 amino acids. Trimming stripped 10 bases from V and 1 base from J, with 14 bases between. CDR3 loop: CAISSTVSYEQYF. CDR3 DNA: TGTGCCATTAGTTCGACAGTGTCCTACGAGCAGTACTTC.

Points on this clonotype: Relative to the germline gene, one junction end is altered; a read error may explain this. The chain has TRBV12-3 or TRBV12-4 and TRBJ2-2; possible D gene TRBD2, 5 bases. The CDR3 extends over 14 amino acids. As DNA, the CDR3 is TGTGCCAGCAGTTTAAAGCGACGCACCGGGGAGCTGGTTTTT. This sequence encodes CASSLKRRTGELVF.

The chain employs TRBV7-8 and TRBJ2-3, with D tentatively TRBD2 (5 bases). The CDR3 covers 14 residues. Trimming cost V 6 bases and J 11 bases, with 21 bases left between them. CDR1 and CDR2 from the germline V gene are SGHVS and FQNEAQ. The CDR3 bases are TGTGCCAGCAGTTCCGACTGGTACGAGGGTATGCAGTATTTT. Protein: CASSSDWYEGMQYF. The full variable domain, completed using reference TRBV7-8 and TRBJ2-3, is GAGVSQSPRYKVAKRGQDVALRCDPISGHVSLFWYQQALGQGPEFLTYFQNEAQLDKSGLPSDRFFAERPEGSVSTLKIQRTQQEDSAVYLCASSSDWYEGMQYFGPGTRLTVL.

As concerns this clonotype: One end of the junction does not line up with germline, which may come from a read error. The genes are TRBV11-1 and TRBJ2-5; D may be TRBD2 (6 bases). This CDR3 has 15 amino acids. Germline V gene lookup returns CDR1 SGHAT and CDR2 FQDESV (reference sequence). The chain's CDR3 is CAGSSPVLAGETQYF. The CDR3, as DNA: TGTGCCGGTAGCTCCCCGGTACTAGCCGGGGAGACCCAATACTTC.

This clonotype has a single count. The CDR3 region has the DNA TGTGCCAGCAGCTTCCAGGAACCGCTGGACAATGGACAGTTCTTC. Translation: CASSFQEPLDNGQFF. The rearrangement uses TRBV11-1 and TRBJ2-1; weak D call: TRBD1 (5 bases). Trimming removed 3 bases at V and 13 bases at J, with 22 bases between. The CDR3 spans 15 residues. Germline CDR1 SGHAT, CDR2 FQDESV (reference sequence).

This clonotype was counted only a few times. The chain couples TRBV6-6 to TRBJ1-6; TRBD1 aligns across 9 bases. The CDR3 runs to 15 residues. V shed 10 bases, J shed 7 bases, and the junction held 11 bases outside the gene matches. The germline V gene has CDR1 MNHNY and CDR2 SVGAGI (reference sequence). The CDR3 sequence is CANRLGTGRNSPLHF. The CDR3 coding sequence is TGTGCCAACAGACTCGGGACAGGGCGCAATTCACCCCTCCACTTT.

This clonotype was seen many times. The chain recombines TRBV6-5 with TRBJ2-7; no clear D. Germline lookup yields CDR1 MNHEY and CDR2 SVGAGI. The V gene lost 5 bases and the J gene lost 4 bases, with 21 bases spanning the gap. This CDR3 is 16 amino acids long. The CDR3 nucleotides read TGTGCCAGCAGTCGCCCTCCAGCGATTGGTCGGTACGAGCAGTACTTC. Its protein product is CASSRPPAIGRYEQYF.

Regarding this clonotype: The junction shows a germline mismatch at one end, possibly a read error. V gene TRBV29-1 combines with J gene TRBJ2-3; 8 nucleotides align to TRBD2. This CDR3 contains 15 residues. Germline V gene lookup returns CDR1 SQVTM and CDR2 ANQGSEA. CDR3 amino acids: CSVTGRSGSGRAQNF. The CDR3 region has the DNA TGCAGCGTTACAGGGAGAAGCGGGAGCGGTAGAGCGCAGAATTTT.

Notes on this clonotype: The junction departs from germline at one end; a sequencing error may be responsible. The chain couples TRBV4-3 to TRBJ2-4; D is possibly TRBD2 (6 bases). This CDR3 contains 14 residues. From germline, CDR1 is LGHNA and CDR2 YSLEER. DNA of the CDR3: TGCGCCAGTAGCCAGAGTGGGGGGTCCTACGATCAGTACTTC. Its protein is CASSQSGGSYDQYF.

The V and J genes are TRBV7-9 and TRBJ2-2; D is undetermined. CDR1 and CDR2 from the germline V gene are SEHNR and FQNEAQ (reference sequence). CDR3 length: 15 amino acids. Trimming cost V 5 bases and J 6 bases, with 16 bases left between them. The CDR3 loop is CASSRIEFTSGELFF. The CDR3 coding sequence is TGTGCCAGCAGCCGAATAGAGTTCACCTCCGGGGAGCTGTTTTTT. Combining the CDR3 with reference TRBV7-9 and TRBJ2-2 gives the whole variable domain DTGVSQNPRHKITKRGQNVTFRCDPISEHNRLYWYRQTLGQGPEFLTYFQNEAQLEKSRLLSDRFSAERPKGSFSTLEIQRTEQGDSAMYLCASSRIEFTSGELFFGEGSRLTVL.

Of note for this clonotype: The junction departs from the called germline gene at one end, perhaps through a read error. The rearrangement joins TRBV29-1 to TRBJ1-5; D may be TRBD1 (6 bases). CDR1 and CDR2 from the germline V gene are SQVTM and ANQGSEA. CDR3 length equals 13 residues. For the CDR3, the DNA is TGCAGTGCCGGAGGGGGAACGAATCAGCCCCGGCATTTT. Protein: CSAGGGTNQPRHF.

This clonotype has more than one count but fewer than ten. The junction does not match germline at one end; this may be a read error. This chain uses TRBV7-8 with TRBJ2-3; TRBD2 matches 9 bases. The length of the CDR3 is 16 residues. Germline values: CDR1 SGHVS, CDR2 FQNEAQ. The CDR3 spells CASSYRLADDTDTQYF. The CDR3 nucleotides are TGTGCCAGCAGCTACCGACTAGCGGACGACACAGACACGCAGTATTTT.

With regard to this clonotype: The junction and the germline gene differ at one end; a read error may be behind it. The gene calls are TRBV6-5 and TRBJ1-4; D not certain. The CDR3 totals 14 residues. Germline CDR1 is MNHEY and CDR2 is SVGAGI. CDR3 sequence: CASRMITANEKLFF. CDR3 DNA sequence: TGTGCCAGCAGAATGATTACAGCTAATGAAAAACTGTTTTTC.

In this sample, this clonotype turned up once. V gene TRBV29-1 combines with J gene TRBJ1-2; 12 bases map to TRBD1. The CDR3 runs to 15 residues. The germline gives CDR1 SQVTM, CDR2 ANQGSEA. In DNA, the CDR3 is TGCATCGTGTCGGGACAGGGGGCCGGCAAGTATGGCTACACCTTC. It translates to CIVSGQGAGKYGYTF. Using reference TRBV29-1 and TRBJ1-2 for the parts outside the CDR3, the full variable domain is SAVISQKPSRDICQRGTSLTIQCQVDSQVTMMFWYRQQPGQSLTLIATANQGSEATYESGFVIDKFPISRPNLTFSTLTVSNMSPEDSSIYLCIVSGQGAGKYGYTFGSGTRLTVV.

As for this clonotype: At one end, the junction sequence differs from germline, possibly due to a read error. CDR3 amino acids: CVSSPPGTGPYNEQIF. CDR3 nucleotide sequence: TGTGTCAGCAGTCCACCCGGAACAGGCCCTTACAATGAGCAGATCTTC. The J gene is TRBJ2-1, the V gene TRBV12-3 or TRBV12-4; tentative D call: TRBD1 (5 bases). The CDR3 covers 16 residues.